This section outlines one TCR beta chain sequence together with its context. Trimming took 4 bases from V and 4 from J; bases not matched to a gene: 9. Germline-derived CDR1 and CDR2 are KGHSH and LQKENI. The CDR3 is made up of 15 amino acids. The record originates from a study of blood T cell repertoires in COVID-19. Study-wide background: From the United States, Italy and Spain came samples of acute and convalescent COVID-19. Nucleic acid was either cDNA or gDNA, and it came from T cells, B-cell-depleted T cells, or PBMCs.

Original methodology: Nucleated cell number was recorded as an estimate derived from reference gene primer amplification. Sequencing was performed with immunoSEQ multiplex PCR; in TCRdb, only in-frame clones are kept and a portion is missing. V and J calls and clone size are those listed in that table; D and trimming were worked out from the DNA. The data show approximately 230,000 clones, with around 83% seen just once and approximately 5.9% held by the top ten. This receptor was identified in a man older than 75 with acute or convalescent COVID-19. Sequencing was carried out using peripheral blood. The V gene is TRBV18, the J gene TRBJ2-7; TRBD1 matches 8 bases. As DNA, the CDR3 is TGTGCCAGCTCACTTCAGGGACAGGCCGGATACGAGCAGTACTTC. Translating it yields CASSLQGQAGYEQYF.